Described below is a single T cell receptor (beta chain) sequence and its context. Clones were sequenced by immunoSEQ multiplex PCR, and TCRdb holds only the in-frame ones, with some missing. The sample has fewer than 200,000 clones; just under 95% are singletons. This sample stems from a study of control samples from healthy donors and cancer patients. CDR1 is SNHLY and CDR2 is FYNNEI in the germline V gene. CDR3 size: 15 residues. J lost 1 base, V lost 6 bases, and 7 bases had no gene match. What was sequenced was blood. The sequence was collected from a woman aged 60-75 years in good health. V is TRBV2 and J is TRBJ1-2; 8 nucleotides agree with TRBD1. CDR3 DNA sequence: TGTGCCAGCAGCCTCGGGACAGGACGTAACTATGGCTACACCTTC. It is translated as CASSLGTGRNYGYTF.